A selection of T cell receptor beta chains follows, all from one sample in a study of cytomegalovirus exposure and HLA in healthy donors. TCRdb's table, derived via immunoSEQ multiplex PCR, lists solely in-frame clones and lacks some. The repertoire includes roughly 200,000 clones, roughly 8.7% of them detected once, and 1% to 1.5% sits in the top ten. The sequencing input was PBMCs. Source of these receptors: a woman aged 25 to 39 in good health and CMV-seropositive. The CDR3 runs from the conserved cysteine through the conserved F or W. The D gene is left open where the match is weak. Size is stated for part of the rows, as once, few or many counts, or as a class when the clone is expanded.

abundance	v_gene	d_gene	j_gene	CDR3nt	CDR3aa
few	TRBV5-4	TRBD1	TRBJ1-1	TGTGCCAGCAGCATCTCAGGGGGAGGCACTGAAGCTTTCTTT	CASSISGGGTEAFF
-	TRBV30	-	TRBJ1-5	TGTGCCTGGAGTGTAGGAACAGTTAGCAATCAGCCCCAGCATTTT	CAWSVGTVSNQPQHF
few	TRBV7-2	TRBD2	TRBJ2-1	TGTGCCAGCAGCTTTGCCGGACTAGTTGTAAATGAGCAGTTCTTC	CASSFAGLVVNEQFF
-	TRBV29-1	TRBD2	TRBJ2-7	TGCAGCGCTAGCGGGAGGGCGACCTACGAGCAGTACTTC	CSASGRATYEQYF
few	TRBV7-2	-	TRBJ2-7	TGTGCCAGCAGCTTTGAGCGGGCCTCCTACGAGCAGTACTTC	CASSFERASYEQYF
-	TRBV13	TRBD1	TRBJ2-1	TGTGCCAGCAGCGGGAGAGGGACAGGGGCTCCACGAGAGCAGTTCTTC	CASSGRGTGAPREQFF
few	TRBV7-6	-	TRBJ2-5	TGTGCCAGCAGTGCAGAACCCCAAGAGACCCAGTACTTC	CASSAEPQETQYF
-	TRBV29-1	-	TRBJ1-2	TGCAGCGTTGGTGCAGGGAATGGCTACACCTTC	CSVGAGNGYTF
few	TRBV19	-	TRBJ2-4	TGTGCCAGTAGTATAAGCCTGGGGGCCCCTTCCCAGTACTTC	CASSISLGAPSQYF
-	TRBV9	TRBD1	TRBJ2-7	TGTGCCAGCAGCGCCAATCCAGGGGGTATTAGTTACGAGCAGTACTTC	CASSANPGGISYEQYF
few	TRBV9	-	TRBJ1-5	TGTGCCAGCAGCGTAGGAAGGTCAGGGGTCGAGGCCCAGCATTTT	CASSVGRSGVEAQHF